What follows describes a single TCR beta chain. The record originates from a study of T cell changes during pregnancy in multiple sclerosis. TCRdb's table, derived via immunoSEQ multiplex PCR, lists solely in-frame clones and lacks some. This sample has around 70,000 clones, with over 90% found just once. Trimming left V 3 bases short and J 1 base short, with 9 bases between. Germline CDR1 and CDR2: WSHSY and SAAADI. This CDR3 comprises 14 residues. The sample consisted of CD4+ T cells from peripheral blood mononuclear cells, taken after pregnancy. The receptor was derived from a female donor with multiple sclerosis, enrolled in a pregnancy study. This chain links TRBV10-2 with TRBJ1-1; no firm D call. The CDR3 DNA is TGCGCCAGCAGTGACGGGTTTCCGAACACTGAAGCTTTCTTT. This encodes CASSDGFPNTEAFF.